The 30 T cell receptor beta chains in this list originate from one sample, sequenced in a study of shared clonotypes between healthy human individuals. Assay: immunoSEQ multiplex PCR; the TCRdb copy retains only in-frame clones and omits some. Counted here are fewer than 1.4 million clones, roughly 74% occurring once; the ten biggest clones make up 0.5% to 0.65%. Sequenced material: memory CD4+ T cells from PBMCs. Subset given: CD45RA-negative fraction. These TCRs come from a man between 18 and 29 years old in good health. Some clones in this sample may be carry-over from other donors' samples.

There are a few counts of this clone. The chain employs TRBV6-5 and TRBJ1-5; tentatively, D is TRBD1 (6 bases). Germline V gene lookup returns CDR1 MNHEY and CDR2 SVGAGI. V lost 0 bases and J lost 7, with 10 bases in between. This CDR3 comprises 14 residues. This CDR3 is CASSYSGGQQPQHF. The DNA for the CDR3 is TGTGCCAGCAGTTACTCGGGGGGGCAACAGCCCCAGCATTTT.

This clone was seen a few times. J is TRBJ1-5 and V is TRBV7-9; no clear D. There are 12 residues in the CDR3. Trimming took off 5 bases at V and 7 bases at J, with 9 bases between the two ends. Germline assignment: CDR1 SEHNR and CDR2 FQNEAQ (reference sequence). The CDR3: CASSGGEQPQHF. CDR3 nucleotides: TGTGCCAGCAGCGGTGGGGAACAGCCCCAGCATTTT.

This clone was counted only a few times. The chain couples TRBV18 to TRBJ2-5, with D perhaps given as TRBD1 or TRBD2 (5 bases each). The CDR3 has 13 residues. The ends were cut back, 2 bases at V and 5 bases at J, with 9 bases in the middle. Germline loops: CDR1 KGHSH, CDR2 LQKENI. The CDR3 loop reads CASSPGWDETQYF. CDR3 coding DNA: TGTGCCAGCTCACCAGGGTGGGACGAGACCCAGTACTTC.

This rearrangement joins TRBV5-4 to TRBJ2-7; D may correspond to TRBD1 or TRBD2 (5 bases each). The CDR3 spans 15 residues. Germline V lookup: CDR1 SGHNT, CDR2 YYREEE (reference sequence). The V and J ends lost 4 bases and 0 bases respectively, with 14 bases between them. This CDR3 reads CASSRPGTDSYEQYF. CDR3 DNA sequence: TGTGCCAGCAGCCGACCCGGGACGGACTCCTACGAGCAGTACTTC. Full variable domain (remainder filled in from reference TRBV5-4 and TRBJ2-7): ETGVTQSPTHLIKTRGQQVTLRCSSQSGHNTVSWYQQALGQGPQFIFQYYREEENGRGNFPPRFSGLQFPNYSSELNVNALELDDSALYLCASSRPGTDSYEQYFGPGTRLTVT.

The chain is built from TRBV28 and TRBJ1-3, with D unresolved. Trimming removed 6 bases at V and 0 bases at J, with 9 bases between. Germline CDR1 is MDHEN and CDR2 is SYDVKM. The CDR3 is 14 amino acids. The CDR3 DNA reads as TGTGCCAGCAGCCCAGATCACTCTGGAAACACCATATATTTT. It encodes CASSPDHSGNTIYF.

The chain has TRBV4-1 and TRBJ2-3; 10 bases line up with TRBD2. V lost 6 bases and J lost 0; bases outside the gene matches: 6. There are 16 residues in the CDR3. Germline-derived CDR1 and CDR2 are MGHRA and YSYEKL. The CDR3 loop reads CASSLTSGASTDTQYF. The CDR3 DNA is TGCGCCAGCAGTCTCACTAGCGGGGCTAGCACAGATACGCAGTATTTT.

This chain joins TRBV5-4 and TRBJ2-2, with D possibly being TRBD2 (6 bases). Germline-derived CDR1 and CDR2 are SGHNT and YYREEE (reference sequence). The CDR3 extends over 15 amino acids. V was shortened by 5 bases and J by 5 bases, with 16 bases between the two germline ends. CDR3 sequence (DNA): TGTGCCAGCAGAGAGACGGGGACTGTAACCGGGGAGCTGTTTTTT. Its translation is CASRETGTVTGELFF. The whole variable domain, remainder taken from reference TRBV5-4 and TRBJ2-2, is ETGVTQSPTHLIKTRGQQVTLRCSSQSGHNTVSWYQQALGQGPQFIFQYYREEENGRGNFPPRFSGLQFPNYSSELNVNALELDDSALYLCASRETGTVTGELFFGEGSRLTVL.

The chain carries TRBV7-2 and TRBJ2-7; D possibly uses TRBD1 or TRBD2 (5 bases each). The CDR3 extends over 15 amino acids. V lost 0 bases and J lost 2, with 11 bases in between. Germline V gene lookup returns CDR1 SGHTA and CDR2 FQGNSA. The CDR3 is CASSLAGTDPYEQYF. CDR3 coding DNA: TGTGCCAGCAGCTTAGCAGGGACGGACCCCTACGAGCAGTACTTC.

The chain couples TRBV2 to TRBJ2-3; D unresolved. The germline gives CDR1 SNHLY, CDR2 FYNNEI. CDR3 length equals 12 residues. Trimming took off 5 bases at V and 6 bases at J, with 9 bases between the two ends. Here the CDR3 reads CASSRSDDTQYF. Here the CDR3 DNA reads TGTGCCAGCAGTCGCAGCGACGATACGCAGTATTTT.

The V gene is TRBV18, the J gene TRBJ2-2; 8 positions agree with TRBD2. The CDR3 is 16 amino acids. Germline V gene lookup returns CDR1 KGHSH and CDR2 LQKENI. With 4 bases clipped from V and 0 bases from J, the junction kept 4 bases outside the gene matches. In DNA form, the CDR3 reads TGTGCCAGCTCACGCACTAGCGGTACGAACACCGGGGAGCTGTTTTTT. As protein: CASSRTSGTNTGELFF. Based on the CDR3 plus reference TRBV18 and TRBJ2-2, the full variable domain is NAGVMQNPRHLVRRRGQEARLRCSPMKGHSHVYWYRQLPEEGLKFMVYLQKENIIDESGMPKERFSAEFPKEGPSILRIQQVVRGDSAAYFCASSRTSGTNTGELFFGEGSRLTVL.

This rearrangement joins TRBV7-7 to TRBJ2-7, with TRBD1 matching over 8 bases. The CDR3 runs 14 residues. Germline loops: CDR1 SSHAT, CDR2 FNYEAQ (reference sequence). Trimming removed 5 bases from V and 2 bases from J; junction bases left unmatched: 5. CDR3 DNA: TGTGCCAGCAGCCCGACGACAGGGGCCTACGAGCAGTACTTC. Translating gives CASSPTTGAYEQYF.

The CDR3 protein is CASRNGPDEQFF. The CDR3 region has the DNA TGTGCCAGCCGTAACGGGCCCGATGAGCAGTTCTTC. The chain has TRBV2 and TRBJ2-1; D uncertain. V lost 8 bases, J lost 8 bases, and 13 bases lay in between. The CDR3 consists of 12 residues. CDR1 and CDR2 (germline): SNHLY, FYNNEI. Using reference TRBV2 and TRBJ2-1 for the parts outside the CDR3, the full variable domain is EPEVTQTPSHQVTQMGQEVILRCVPISNHLYFYWYRQILGQKVEFLVSFYNNEISEKSEIFDDQFSVERPDGSNFTLKIRSTKLEDSAMYFCASRNGPDEQFFGPGTRLTVL.

The rearrangement links TRBV5-6 to TRBJ2-5, with TRBD1 identical over 8 bases. Germline loops: CDR1 SGHDT, CDR2 YYEEEE. This CDR3 region has 14 residues. Germline trimming cut 4 bases from V and 4 bases from J; bases unmatched to any gene: 6. The CDR3 is CASSAGGGGETQYF. The CDR3 region has the DNA TGTGCCAGCAGCGCAGGGGGCGGTGGAGAGACCCAGTACTTC. The full variable domain, rest sourced from reference TRBV5-6 and TRBJ2-5, is DAGVTQSPTHLIKTRGQQVTLRCSPKSGHDTVSWYQQALGQGPQFIFQYYEEEERQRGNFPDRFSGHQFPNYSSELNVNALLLGDSALYLCASSAGGGGETQYFGPGTRLLVL.

In its sample, this clone was seen a few times. The chain recombines TRBV18 with TRBJ1-1, with TRBD1 matching 7 bases. CDR3 size: 15 residues. Germline V gene sequence: CDR1 KGHSH, CDR2 LQKENI. With 2 bases clipped from V and 6 bases from J, the junction kept 9 bases outside the gene matches. CDR3 DNA sequence: TGTGCCAGCTCACCATCAGGGGGTGTCAGCGCTGAAGCTTTCTTT. Protein product: CASSPSGGVSAEAFF.

With respect to this clone: This sample includes further DNA sequences coding for the same CDR3. The V call is TRBV5-1, the J call TRBJ1-4; D unresolved. Germline V gene lookup returns CDR1 SGHRS and CDR2 YFSETQ. This CDR3 is built from 14 residues. V was pared by 0 bases and J by 2 bases, with 5 bases between. CDR3 sequence reads: CASSLDSTNEKLFF. CDR3 nucleotides: TGCGCCAGCAGCTTGGACAGCACTAATGAAAAACTGTTTTTT.

The chain combines TRBV10-3 with TRBJ2-1, with a weak D call TRBD2 (5 bases). Trimming removed 6 bases from V and 5 bases from J, with 14 bases in between. CDR1 is ENHRY and CDR2 is SYGVKD in the germline V gene. CDR3 size: 14 residues. CDR3 in amino acids: CAIRSLASHNEQFF. CDR3 nucleotides: TGTGCCATCAGGTCTCTAGCCTCTCACAATGAGCAGTTCTTC.

The chain joins TRBV6-1 to TRBJ2-3; 7 nucleotides align to TRBD2. CDR1 and CDR2 from the germline V gene are MNHNS and SASEGT. The trim removed 4 bases at V and 5 bases at J, leaving 6 bases unmatched. CDR3 length: 14 residues. CDR3 DNA: TGTGCCAGCAGTGTGGCGGGAGCGATAGATACGCAGTATTTT. Its protein is CASSVAGAIDTQYF.

The gene calls are TRBV28 and TRBJ1-5; TRBD1 is a possible D gene (5 bases). Trimming shortened V by 8 bases and J by 1 base, and 21 bases separated the two germline ends. The CDR3 is 17 amino acids. Per the germline V gene, CDR1 is MDHEN and CDR2 is SYDVKM. The CDR3: CASLNLGGENSNQPQHF. CDR3 coding DNA: TGTGCCAGCCTCAACCTCGGGGGGGAAAACAGCAATCAGCCCCAGCATTTT.

The chain has TRBV7-8 and TRBJ2-7; the D gene is possibly TRBD2 (6 bases). This CDR3 spans 15 amino acids. The germline V and J ends were trimmed by 5 bases and 2 bases, with 16 bases remaining between them. Germline V gene data show CDR1 as SGHVS and CDR2 as FQNEAQ. CDR3 in amino acids: CASSLRRVPPYEQYF. The CDR3 DNA is TGTGCCAGCAGCCTCCGGAGGGTCCCACCCTACGAGCAGTACTTC.

On this clone itself: Other DNA sequences in this sample translate to the same CDR3. The chain is built from TRBV7-9 and TRBJ2-1; a possible D gene is TRBD1 (6 bases). This CDR3 has 14 amino acids. Germline CDR1 is SEHNR and CDR2 is FQNEAQ (reference sequence). The ends were cut back, 0 bases at V and 3 bases at J, with 6 bases in the middle. The CDR3 loop is CASSLADSYNEQFF. The CDR3, as DNA: TGTGCCAGCAGCTTAGCGGACAGCTACAATGAGCAGTTCTTC.

The chain carries TRBV6-5 and TRBJ1-1, with D possibly matching TRBD1 (5 bases). The V and J ends lost 5 bases and 8 bases respectively, with 12 bases between them. Germline CDR1 reads MNHEY; CDR2 reads SVGAGI. The CDR3 sequence is 12 residues long. The CDR3 DNA sequence: TGTGCCAGCAGTAGGGGCGGTTACGAAGCTTTCTTT. Translation gives CASSRGGYEAFF.

CDR3 nucleotide sequence: TGTGCCAGCAGTTCGGGACTCCCTCGGGGGACCCAGTACTTC. It translates to CASSSGLPRGTQYF. This sequence joins TRBV2 and TRBJ2-5; possible D gene TRBD2, 6 bases. The CDR3 runs to 14 residues. The germline V gene has CDR1 SNHLY and CDR2 FYNNEI. Between the trimmed V and J ends, which lost 5 bases and 7 bases, there was a span of 17 bases.

V and J are TRBV6-5 and TRBJ2-7, with 8 nucleotides matching TRBD2. There are 11 residues in the CDR3. With V trimmed by 7 bases and J by 9 bases, 5 bases remained unmatched. Germline CDR1 and CDR2: MNHEY and SVGAGI. The CDR3 reads CASKERERQYF. CDR3 bases: TGTGCCAGCAAGGAGCGGGAGCGGCAGTACTTC.

The rearrangement joins TRBV28 to TRBJ1-3, with D unclear. In germline, CDR1 is MDHEN, CDR2 SYDVKM. This CDR3 comprises 17 residues. V lost 5 bases and J 7 bases, leaving 24 bases between the germline ends. The CDR3 here is CASSAPGLTVIWNTIYF. The DNA of the CDR3 is TGTGCCAGCAGTGCACCGGGGTTGACGGTGATATGGAACACCATATATTTT.

The gene calls are TRBV6-6 and TRBJ1-2; D is uncertain. Trimming took off 0 bases at V and 0 bases at J, with 2 bases between the two ends. Germline V gene lookup returns CDR1 MNHNY and CDR2 SVGAGI (reference sequence). CDR3 size: 13 residues. DNA for the CDR3: TGTGCCAGCAGTTACTCGGCTAACTATGGCTACACCTTC. The encoded protein is CASSYSANYGYTF.

This chain connects TRBV2 to TRBJ2-7, with 7 bases matching TRBD2. Germline V lookup: CDR1 SNHLY, CDR2 FYNNEI. The CDR3 extends over 14 amino acids. V was pared by 7 bases and J by 4 bases, with 10 bases of the junction left unmatched. The CDR3 region has the DNA TGTGCCAGCACCCTCGGAGCGGGGAGATACGAGCAGTACTTC. It yields the protein CASTLGAGRYEQYF.

This chain uses TRBV7-6 with TRBJ2-5, with 7 bases fitting TRBD2. Germline-derived CDR1 and CDR2 are SGHVS and FNYEAQ. The CDR3 is made up of 14 amino acids. V lost 3 bases to trimming and J lost 4 bases; unmatched junction nucleotides: 5. The CDR3 is CASSFQAGTETQYF. The DNA for the CDR3 is TGTGCCAGCAGCTTCCAAGCGGGAACAGAGACCCAGTACTTC.

The chain carries TRBV21-1 and TRBJ1-4; TRBD1 is the table's D call and was not checked against the DNA. TRBV21-1 is a pseudogene. The CDR3 is 16 residues long. The CDR3 spells CASSDTGTNLNEKLFF. CDR3 in DNA: TGTGCCAGCAGCGATACAGGGACAAATCTAAATGAAAAACTGTTTTTT.

V usage is TRBV18 and J usage is TRBJ2-3; 8 positions agree with TRBD2. Losses at the gene ends were 2 bases for V and 4 bases for J; bases not matched to a gene: 8. Germline CDR1 KGHSH, CDR2 LQKENI. The CDR3 length is 16 residues. In nucleotides, the CDR3 is TGTGCCAGCTCACCAGTTGAGCGGGAGAGGGCAGATACGCAGTATTTT. Translating gives CASSPVERERADTQYF.

This chain uses TRBV9 with TRBJ2-1; possibly TRBD1 for D (6 bases). The CDR3 runs 16 residues. V shed 8 bases and J shed 4 bases, with 22 bases lying between them. The germline gives CDR1 SGDLS, CDR2 YYNGEE. The CDR3 region is CASASHTGRQYNEQFF. CDR3 coding DNA: TGTGCCAGTGCGAGCCATACAGGGCGGCAATACAATGAGCAGTTCTTC.